This is a list of T cell receptor beta chains from one sample in a study of shared clonotypes between healthy human individuals. Repertoires were generated with immunoSEQ multiplex PCR, while TCRdb's copy carries only in-frame clones and drops some. In the table there are over a million clones, about 96% of which are singletons. What was sequenced was naive CD4+ T cells sorted from blood. The receptor source for this set is a man aged 25-45 years in good health. The CDR3 runs from the conserved cysteine through the conserved F or W. D genes are given only for firm matches. The listing skips clone size in some rows; elsewhere it reads once, few, many or a size class.

V,size,D,J,DNA,CDR3
TRBV5-1,few,.,TRBJ2-2,TGCGCCAGCAGCTTGAGCAGGGGGAACACCGGGGAGCTGTTTTTT,CASSLSRGNTGELFF
TRBV29-1,few,.,TRBJ2-5,TGCAGCGCTCAGACGGTATACCAAGAGACCCAGTACTTC,CSAQTVYQETQYF
TRBV28,.,.,TRBJ2-5,TGTGCCAGCACCCCAGGGGGGGGGATCCAAGAGACCCAGTACTTC,CASTPGGGIQETQYF
TRBV30,.,.,TRBJ1-4,TGTGCCTGGAGTGTAAGGGGACATCCTAATGAAAAACTGTTTTTT,CAWSVRGHPNEKLFF
TRBV14,.,.,TRBJ1-2,TGTGCCAGCAGCCAGGGGACAACTTATGGCTACACCTTC,CASSQGTTYGYTF
TRBV18,.,TRBD2,TRBJ2-1,TGTGCCAGCTCTCCGCTAGCGGGGGGTCGTAATGAGCAGTTCTTC,CASSPLAGGRNEQFF
TRBV2,.,TRBD2,TRBJ2-3,TGTGCCAGCCGATATCCCAGCGGGAGCGCAGATACGCAGTATTTT,CASRYPSGSADTQYF
TRBV2,once,.,TRBJ2-1,TGTGCCAGCAACGTGGCACGTATAGGGGGTGAGCAGTTCTTC,CASNVARIGGEQFF
TRBV5-6,once,.,TRBJ2-7,TGTGCCAGCAGCCCGGCCCCAAAAGGGGCCTACGAGCAGTACTTC,CASSPAPKGAYEQYF
TRBV7-8,.,.,TRBJ1-5,TGTGCCAGCAGCTTAGGTCTCTGGGCAGTCCATCAGCCCCAGCATTTT,CASSLGLWAVHQPQHF
TRBV7-2,.,.,TRBJ2-7,TGTGCCAGCAGCTTAGAGGGTGGGTACGAGCAGTACTTC,CASSLEGGYEQYF
TRBV18,.,.,TRBJ1-5,TGTGCCAGCTCACCACCGAATAGCAATCAGCCCCAGCATTTT,CASSPPNSNQPQHF
TRBV7-2,.,TRBD2,TRBJ2-5,TGTGCCAGCAGCTATGGACTAGCGGGAGAGACCCAGTACTTC,CASSYGLAGETQYF
TRBV18,.,.,TRBJ2-2,TGTGCCAGCCAGGTGGAGGGGACCGGGGAGCTGTTTTTT,CASQVEGTGELFF
TRBV4-1,.,TRBD1,TRBJ2-2,TGCGCCAGCAGCCCCGGGACAGGGTTTACCGGGGAGCTGTTTTTT,CASSPGTGFTGELFF
TRBV4-3,.,.,TRBJ2-6,TGCGCCAGCAGCCCCACCGGCGCGGCCTCTGGGGCCAACGTCCTGACTTTC,CASSPTGAASGANVLTF
TRBV5-6,.,.,TRBJ2-7,TGTGCCACCTCCTTGGGGGCCCCCTACGAGCAGTACTTC,CATSLGAPYEQYF
TRBV29-1,.,.,TRBJ2-7,TGCAGCGTTGCGGGATCCTACGAGCAGTACTTC,CSVAGSYEQYF
TRBV9,.,.,TRBJ2-1,TGTGCCAGCAGCGTTGGGGGGCGCAACTACAATGAGCAGTTCTTC,CASSVGGRNYNEQFF
TRBV7-2,.,TRBD2,TRBJ2-1,TGTGCCAGCAGCACGGGACTAGCGGGGGGTCTGCTCTTC,CASSTGLAGGLLF
TRBV2,.,.,TRBJ2-5,TGTGCCAGCACTGGAACCGGGGGCCTCGGAGAGACCCAGTACTTC,CASTGTGGLGETQYF
TRBV5-1,.,.,TRBJ2-3,TGCGCCAGCAGCTTGGTGACTAAAGATACGCAGTATTTT,CASSLVTKDTQYF
TRBV4-3,once,.,TRBJ2-2,TGCGCCAGCAGCCAATATCCCAGGGCGGCCGGGGAGCTGTTTTTT,CASSQYPRAAGELFF
TRBV5-1,once,.,TRBJ2-1,TGCGCCAGCAGCTATGGCGCCCCCAGGGCCCCGGGGAATGAGCAGTTCTTC,CASSYGAPRAPGNEQFF
TRBV28,.,TRBD2,TRBJ2-7,TGTGCCAGCAGTCTTGGACTAGCTGACTACGAGCAGTACTTC,CASSLGLADYEQYF
TRBV12-5,.,.,TRBJ1-2,TGTGCTATTGCGCGGGTCTATGGCTACACCTTC,CAIARVYGYTF
TRBV5-1,once,TRBD2,TRBJ2-3,TGCGCCAGCAGCCTACCCGGGACTAGCGTAGCTAGCACAGATACGCAGTATTTT,CASSLPGTSVASTDTQYF
TRBV20-1,.,.,TRBJ2-2,TGCAGTGCTAGAGAGGGCAGGAGCCTGTTTTTT,CSAREGRSLFF
TRBV18,once,.,TRBJ2-6,TGTGCCAGCTCACCTATACGAATGTCCTCTGGGGCCAACGTCCTGACTTTC,CASSPIRMSSGANVLTF
TRBV9,.,.,TRBJ2-7,TGTGCCAGCAGCGTAGATATCGACTACGAGCAGTACTTC,CASSVDIDYEQYF
TRBV5-1,.,TRBD2,TRBJ2-3,TGCGCCAGCAGCACTTTTAGCGGGAGGGCCCTCACAGATACGCAGTATTTT,CASSTFSGRALTDTQYF
TRBV2,.,.,TRBJ1-4,TGTGCCAGCAGAGCCAGGCGGGGTGCAACTAATGAAAAACTGTTTTTT,CASRARRGATNEKLFF